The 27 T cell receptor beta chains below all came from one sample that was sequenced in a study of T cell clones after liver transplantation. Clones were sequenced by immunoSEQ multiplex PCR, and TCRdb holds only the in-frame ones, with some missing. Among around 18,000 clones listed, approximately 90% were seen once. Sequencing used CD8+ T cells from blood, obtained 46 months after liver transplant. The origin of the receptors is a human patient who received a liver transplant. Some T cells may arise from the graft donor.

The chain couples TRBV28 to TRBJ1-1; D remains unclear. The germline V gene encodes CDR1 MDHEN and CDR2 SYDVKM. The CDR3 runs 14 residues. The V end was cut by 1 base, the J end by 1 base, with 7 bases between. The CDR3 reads CASSLYLGNTEAFF. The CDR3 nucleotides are TGTGCCAGCAGTTTATACTTAGGGAACACTGAAGCTTTCTTT.

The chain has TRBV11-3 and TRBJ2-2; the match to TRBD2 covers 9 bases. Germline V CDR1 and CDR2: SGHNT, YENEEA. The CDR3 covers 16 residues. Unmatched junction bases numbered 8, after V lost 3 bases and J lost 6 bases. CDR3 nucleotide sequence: TGTGCCAGCAGCTTTGTATTAGCGGGAGAGGCCGGGGAGCTGTTTTTT. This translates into CASSFVLAGEAGELFF.

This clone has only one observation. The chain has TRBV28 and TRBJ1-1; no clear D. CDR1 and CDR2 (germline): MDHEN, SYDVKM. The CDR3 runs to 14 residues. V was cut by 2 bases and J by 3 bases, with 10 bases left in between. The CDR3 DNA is TGTGCCAGCAGTTTAACTAGGGTTGACACTGAAGCTTTCTTT. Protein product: CASSLTRVDTEAFF.

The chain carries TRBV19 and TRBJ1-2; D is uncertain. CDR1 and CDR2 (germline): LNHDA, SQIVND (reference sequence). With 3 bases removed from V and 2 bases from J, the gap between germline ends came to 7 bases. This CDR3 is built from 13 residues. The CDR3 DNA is TGTGCCAGTAGTATCGGCAGCAACTATGGCTACACCTTC. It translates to CASSIGSNYGYTF.

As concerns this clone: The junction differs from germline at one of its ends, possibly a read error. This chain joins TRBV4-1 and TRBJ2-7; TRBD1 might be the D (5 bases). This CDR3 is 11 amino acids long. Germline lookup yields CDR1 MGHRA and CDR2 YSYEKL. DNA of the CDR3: TGCGCCAGCAGTCAAGGGGTCGAGCAGTACTTC. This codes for CASSQGVEQYF.

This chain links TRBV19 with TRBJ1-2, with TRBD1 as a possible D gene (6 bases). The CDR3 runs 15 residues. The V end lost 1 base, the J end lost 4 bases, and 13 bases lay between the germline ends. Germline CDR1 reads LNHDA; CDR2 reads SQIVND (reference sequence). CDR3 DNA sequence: TGTGCCAGTAGTATAGTTCAAGGACAGCCCTATGGCTACACCTTC. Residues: CASSIVQGQPYGYTF.

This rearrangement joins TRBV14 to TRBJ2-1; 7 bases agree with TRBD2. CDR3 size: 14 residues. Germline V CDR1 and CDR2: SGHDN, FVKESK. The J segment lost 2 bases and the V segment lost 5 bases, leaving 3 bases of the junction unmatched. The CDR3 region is CASSDSGTYNEQFF. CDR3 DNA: TGTGCCAGCAGCGACAGCGGGACCTACAATGAGCAGTTCTTC.

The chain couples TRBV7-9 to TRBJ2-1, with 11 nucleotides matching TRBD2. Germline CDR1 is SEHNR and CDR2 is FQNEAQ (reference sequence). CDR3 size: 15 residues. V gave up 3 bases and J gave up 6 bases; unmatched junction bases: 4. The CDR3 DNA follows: TGTGCCAGCAGCTTGAATAGCGGGAGGGCCAATGAGCAGTTCTTC. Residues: CASSLNSGRANEQFF.

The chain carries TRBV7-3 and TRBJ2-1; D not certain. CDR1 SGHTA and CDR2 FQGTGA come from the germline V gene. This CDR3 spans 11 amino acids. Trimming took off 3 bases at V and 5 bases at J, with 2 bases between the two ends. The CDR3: CASSFDNEQFF. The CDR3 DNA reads TGTGCCAGCAGCTTCGACAATGAGCAGTTCTTC.

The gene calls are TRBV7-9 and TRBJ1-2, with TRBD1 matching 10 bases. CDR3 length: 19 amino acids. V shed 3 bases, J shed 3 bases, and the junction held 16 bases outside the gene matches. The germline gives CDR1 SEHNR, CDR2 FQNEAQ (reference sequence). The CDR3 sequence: CASSFVIPPGQGVDYGYTF. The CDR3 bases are TGTGCCAGCAGCTTCGTAATTCCCCCCGGACAGGGGGTGGACTATGGCTACACCTTC.

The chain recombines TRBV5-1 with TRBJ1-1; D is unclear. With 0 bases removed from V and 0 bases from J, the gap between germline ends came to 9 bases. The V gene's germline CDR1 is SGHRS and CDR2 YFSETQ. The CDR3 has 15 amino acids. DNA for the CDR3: TGCGCCAGCAGCTTGGCTCGGACCATGAACACTGAAGCTTTCTTT. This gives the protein CASSLARTMNTEAFF.

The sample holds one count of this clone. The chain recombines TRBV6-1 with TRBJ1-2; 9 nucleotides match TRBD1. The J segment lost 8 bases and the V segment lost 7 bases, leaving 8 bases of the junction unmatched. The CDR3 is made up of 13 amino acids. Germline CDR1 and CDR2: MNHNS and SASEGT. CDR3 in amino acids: CASILQGAEGYTF. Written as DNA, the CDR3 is TGTGCCAGCATACTACAGGGGGCAGAGGGCTACACCTTC.

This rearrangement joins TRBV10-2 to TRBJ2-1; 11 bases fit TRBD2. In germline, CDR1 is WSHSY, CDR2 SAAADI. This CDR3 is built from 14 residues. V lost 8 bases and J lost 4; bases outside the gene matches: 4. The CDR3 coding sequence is TGCGCCAGCGGGAGACTAGCGGGATACAATGAGCAGTTCTTC. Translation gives CASGRLAGYNEQFF.

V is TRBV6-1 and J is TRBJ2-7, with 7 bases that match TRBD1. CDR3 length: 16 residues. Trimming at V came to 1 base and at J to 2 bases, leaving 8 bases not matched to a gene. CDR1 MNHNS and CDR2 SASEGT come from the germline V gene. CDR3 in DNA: TGTGCCAGCAGTGAAGGGGGACAGTTTTATCCCTACGAGCAGTACTTC. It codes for CASSEGGQFYPYEQYF.

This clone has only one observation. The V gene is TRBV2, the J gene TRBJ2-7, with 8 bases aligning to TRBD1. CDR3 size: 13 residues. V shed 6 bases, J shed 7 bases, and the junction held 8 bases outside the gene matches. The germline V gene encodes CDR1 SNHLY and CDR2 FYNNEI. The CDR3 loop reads CASRLQGGKEQYF. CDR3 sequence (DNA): TGTGCCAGCAGACTACAGGGGGGTAAGGAGCAGTACTTC. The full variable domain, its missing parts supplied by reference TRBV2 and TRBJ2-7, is EPEVTQTPSHQVTQMGQEVILRCVPISNHLYFYWYRQILGQKVEFLVSFYNNEISEKSEIFDDQFSVERPDGSNFTLKIRSTKLEDSAMYFCASRLQGGKEQYFGPGTRLTVT.

CDR3 loop: CASTLGQPPYGYTF. CDR3 nucleotides: TGTGCCAGCACTCTCGGACAACCGCCCTATGGCTACACCTTC. The chain employs TRBV28 and TRBJ1-2, with D possibly matching TRBD1 (5 bases). V gave up 7 bases and J gave up 4 bases, with 16 bases separating them. Looked up from germline, CDR1 is MDHEN and CDR2 is SYDVKM. The length of the CDR3 is 14 residues.

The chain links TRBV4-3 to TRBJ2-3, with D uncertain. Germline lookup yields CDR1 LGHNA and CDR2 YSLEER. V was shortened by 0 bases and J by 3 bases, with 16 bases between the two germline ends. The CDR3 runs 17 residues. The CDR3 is CASSQDHGPGRTDTQYF. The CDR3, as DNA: TGCGCCAGCAGCCAAGATCATGGGCCAGGTCGGACAGATACGCAGTATTTT.

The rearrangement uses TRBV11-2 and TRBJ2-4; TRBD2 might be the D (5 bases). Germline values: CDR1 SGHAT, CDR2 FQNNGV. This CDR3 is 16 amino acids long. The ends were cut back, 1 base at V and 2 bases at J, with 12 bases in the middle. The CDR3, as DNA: TGTGCCAGCAGCTTAGGACTACTTCGAACCAAAAACATTCAGTACTTC. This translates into CASSLGLLRTKNIQYF.

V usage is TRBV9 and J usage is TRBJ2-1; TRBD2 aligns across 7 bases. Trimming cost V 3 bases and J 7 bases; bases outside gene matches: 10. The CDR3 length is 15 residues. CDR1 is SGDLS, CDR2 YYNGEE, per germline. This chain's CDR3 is CASSAGPSGYNEQFF. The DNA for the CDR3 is TGTGCCAGCAGCGCAGGCCCTAGCGGTTATAATGAGCAGTTCTTC.

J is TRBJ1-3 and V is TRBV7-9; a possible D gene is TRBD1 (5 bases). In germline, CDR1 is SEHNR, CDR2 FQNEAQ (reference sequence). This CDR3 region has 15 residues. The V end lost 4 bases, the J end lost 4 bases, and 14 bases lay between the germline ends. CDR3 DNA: TGTGCCAGCAGCTCTGGCAGGGTAGGAGGAAACACCATATATTTT. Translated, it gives CASSSGRVGGNTIYF. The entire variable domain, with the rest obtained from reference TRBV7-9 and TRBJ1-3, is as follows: DTGVSQNPRHKITKRGQNVTFRCDPISEHNRLYWYRQTLGQGPEFLTYFQNEAQLEKSRLLSDRFSAERPKGSFSTLEIQRTEQGDSAMYLCASSSGRVGGNTIYFGEGSWLTVV.

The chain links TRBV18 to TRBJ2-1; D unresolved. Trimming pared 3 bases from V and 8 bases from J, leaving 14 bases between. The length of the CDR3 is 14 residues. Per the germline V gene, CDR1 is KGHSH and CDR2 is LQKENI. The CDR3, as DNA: TGTGCCAGCTCACCGGTGGTTTTGGGCGATGAGCAGTTCTTC. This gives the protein CASSPVVLGDEQFF.

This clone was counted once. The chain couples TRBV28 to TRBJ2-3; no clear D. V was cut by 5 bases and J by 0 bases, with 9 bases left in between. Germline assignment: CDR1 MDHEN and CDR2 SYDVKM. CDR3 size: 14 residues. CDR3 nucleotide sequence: TGTGCCAGCAGTCAACGGTCTAGCACAGATACGCAGTATTTT. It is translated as CASSQRSSTDTQYF.

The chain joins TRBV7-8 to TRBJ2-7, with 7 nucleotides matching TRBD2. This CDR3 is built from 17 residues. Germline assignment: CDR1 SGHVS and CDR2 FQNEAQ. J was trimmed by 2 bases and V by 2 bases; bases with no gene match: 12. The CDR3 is CASSLRASGVLPYEQYF. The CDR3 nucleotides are TGTGCCAGCAGCTTAAGGGCTAGCGGCGTTCTTCCCTACGAGCAGTACTTC.

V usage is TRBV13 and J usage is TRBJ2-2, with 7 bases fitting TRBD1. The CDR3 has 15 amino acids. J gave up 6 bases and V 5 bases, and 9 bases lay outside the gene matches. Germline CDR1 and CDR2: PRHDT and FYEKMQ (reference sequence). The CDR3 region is CASSGTEHTAGELFF. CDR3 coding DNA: TGTGCCAGCAGCGGGACAGAGCACACTGCCGGGGAGCTGTTTTTT. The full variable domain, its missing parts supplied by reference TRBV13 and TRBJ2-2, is AAGVIQSPRHLIKEKRETATLKCYPIPRHDTVYWYQQGPGQDPQFLISFYEKMQSDKGSIPDRFSAQQFSDYHSELNMSSLELGDSALYFCASSGTEHTAGELFFGEGSRLTVL.

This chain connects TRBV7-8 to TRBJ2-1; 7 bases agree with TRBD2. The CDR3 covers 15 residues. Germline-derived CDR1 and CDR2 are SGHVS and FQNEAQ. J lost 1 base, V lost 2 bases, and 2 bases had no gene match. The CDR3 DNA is TGTGCCAGCAGCTTAACCGGGAGGTCCTACAATGAGCAGTTCTTC. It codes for CASSLTGRSYNEQFF. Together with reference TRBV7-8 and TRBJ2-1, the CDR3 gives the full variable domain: GAGVSQSPRYKVAKRGQDVALRCDPISGHVSLFWYQQALGQGPEFLTYFQNEAQLDKSGLPSDRFFAERPEGSVSTLKIQRTQQEDSAVYLCASSLTGRSYNEQFFGPGTRLTVL.

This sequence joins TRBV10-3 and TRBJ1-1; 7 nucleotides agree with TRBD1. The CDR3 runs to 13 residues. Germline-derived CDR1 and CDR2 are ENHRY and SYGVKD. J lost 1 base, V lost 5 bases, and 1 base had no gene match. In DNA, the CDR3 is TGTGCCATCAGTACAGGGGCGAACACTGAAGCTTTCTTT. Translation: CAISTGANTEAFF.

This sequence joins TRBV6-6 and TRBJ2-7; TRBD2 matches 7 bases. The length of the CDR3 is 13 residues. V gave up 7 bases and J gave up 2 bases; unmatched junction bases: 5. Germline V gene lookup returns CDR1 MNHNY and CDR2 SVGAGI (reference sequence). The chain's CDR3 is CASIGRGAYEQYF. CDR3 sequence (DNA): TGTGCCAGCATAGGGAGGGGAGCCTACGAGCAGTACTTC.